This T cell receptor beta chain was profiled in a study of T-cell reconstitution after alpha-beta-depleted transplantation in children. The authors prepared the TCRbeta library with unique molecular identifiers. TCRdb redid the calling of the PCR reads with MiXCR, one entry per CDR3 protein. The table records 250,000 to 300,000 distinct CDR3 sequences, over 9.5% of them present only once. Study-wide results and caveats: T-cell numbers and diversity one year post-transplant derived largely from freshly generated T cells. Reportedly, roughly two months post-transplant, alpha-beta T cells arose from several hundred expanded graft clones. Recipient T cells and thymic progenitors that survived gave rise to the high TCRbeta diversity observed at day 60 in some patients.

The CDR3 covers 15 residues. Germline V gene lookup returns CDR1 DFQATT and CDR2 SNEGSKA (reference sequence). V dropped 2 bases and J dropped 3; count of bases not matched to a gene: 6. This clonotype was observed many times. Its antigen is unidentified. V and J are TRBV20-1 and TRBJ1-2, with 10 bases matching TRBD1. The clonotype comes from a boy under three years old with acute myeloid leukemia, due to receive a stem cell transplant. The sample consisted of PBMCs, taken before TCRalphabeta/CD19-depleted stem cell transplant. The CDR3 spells CSARRGQGQHYGYTF. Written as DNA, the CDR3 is TGCAGTGCTAGACGGGGACAGGGGCAGCACTATGGCTACACCTTC.